This record concerns one TCR beta chain sequence. The antigen remains undetermined. The sample is drawn from a study of T cells in localized non-small cell lung cancer. V was pared by 0 bases and J by 5 bases, with 8 bases between. Germline values: CDR1 MNHEY, CDR2 SVGAGI. The CDR3 loop spans 13 amino acids. Sequencing used immunoSEQ multiplex PCR; TCRdb keeps in-frame clones, though not all of them. The repertoire includes around 48,000 clones, approximately 77% of them detected once, and roughly a sixth sits in the top ten. Whole-study results and caveats: Uninvolved nearby lung showed the greatest T cell clonality, exceeding that found in tumor. Adjacent lung tissue had a median around 57 of the top 100 clones found in the tumor.

J is TRBJ2-7 and V is TRBV6-5; tentative D call: TRBD1 (6 bases). The source of this sequence is a man between 40 and 70 years old with stage I squamous cell lung carcinoma. Sequencing was performed on peripheral blood, taken before any cancer treatment. The CDR3 here is CASSYSRGNEQYF. CDR3 nucleotide sequence: TGTGCCAGCAGTTACTCGAGGGGGAACGAGCAGTACTTC.